What follows are 20 T cell receptor beta chains derived from one specimen sequenced in a study of blood T cell repertoires in COVID-19. The assay was immunoSEQ multiplex PCR, and TCRdb's table has in-frame clones only and misses some. Here the sample spans about 190,000 clones, approximately 80% being singletons. Sequenced: peripheral blood. The receptors originated from a woman aged 45-65 years with acute or convalescent COVID-19.

This clone occurred a few times. CDR3 DNA sequence: TGTGCCAGCAGCCGGGGGACAGCGAACACCGGGGAGCTGTTTTTT. Residues: CASSRGTANTGELFF. This sequence joins TRBV9 and TRBJ2-2; weak D call: TRBD1 (7 bases). The V gene lost 4 bases and the J gene lost 0 bases, with 10 bases spanning the gap. The germline CDR1 and CDR2 sequences are SGDLS and YYNGEE. This CDR3 has 15 residues.

This clone has only one observation. The rearrangement links TRBV3-1 (or the pseudogene TRBV3-2) to TRBJ2-2, with a tentative D call TRBD2 (5 bases). Trimming cost V 4 bases and J 4 bases, with 13 bases left between them. Germline lookup yields CDR1 LGHDT and CDR2 YNNKEL (reference sequence). This CDR3 is built from 15 residues. The CDR3 sequence: CASSRGRRGTGELFF. The CDR3 coding sequence is TGTGCCAGCAGCCGAGGGAGACGCGGCACCGGGGAGCTGTTTTTT.

This chain joins TRBV4-1 and TRBJ2-2; 11 nucleotides match TRBD1. The junction had 4 bases not matched to a gene; V was cut back by 4 bases and J by 6 bases. Germline V gene sequence: CDR1 MGHRA, CDR2 YSYEKL. The CDR3 runs to 15 residues. This CDR3 is CASSLGTGGSGELFF. The DNA of the CDR3 is TGCGCCAGCAGCCTCGGGACAGGGGGGTCCGGGGAGCTGTTTTTT.

This clone was detected ten times or more. V and J are TRBV19 and TRBJ1-2, with D perhaps TRBD1 (6 bases). This CDR3 comprises 16 residues. V lost 5 bases, J lost 0 bases, and 16 bases lay in between. Germline-derived CDR1 and CDR2 are LNHDA and SQIVND (reference sequence). The CDR3 DNA reads TGTGCCAGTAGTCCCGAGGACAGCACATCTAACTATGGCTACACCTTC. Its translation: CASSPEDSTSNYGYTF. The variable domain in full, completed from reference TRBV19 and TRBJ1-2, reads DGGITQSPKYLFRKEGQNVTLSCEQNLNHDAMYWYRQDPGQGLRLIYYSQIVNDFQKGDIAEGYSVSREKKESFPLTVTSAQKNPTAFYLCASSPEDSTSNYGYTFGSGTRLTVV.

The chain couples TRBV3-1 (or the pseudogene TRBV3-2) to TRBJ1-4, with D perhaps matching TRBD1 (5 bases). CDR3 size: 12 residues. Per germline, CDR1 LGHDT and CDR2 YNNKEL (reference sequence). With 1 base removed from V and 12 bases from J, the gap between germline ends came to 9 bases. CDR3 coding DNA: TGTGCCAGCAGCCAAGGGGGGGTGGAACTGTTTTTT. This gives the protein CASSQGGVELFF.

The rearrangement joins TRBV9 to TRBJ2-2, with 7 bases fitting TRBD2. The CDR3 runs 17 residues. Germline assignment: CDR1 SGDLS and CDR2 YYNGEE. Trimming removed 0 bases from V and 3 bases from J; junction bases left unmatched: 8. In nucleotides, the CDR3 is TGTGCCAGCAGCGTAGTCTTTTCTAGCGGATACACCGGGGAGCTGTTTTTT. Translating it yields CASSVVFSSGYTGELFF.

This chain connects TRBV30 to TRBJ1-1, with 9 nucleotides matching TRBD1. V shed 6 bases and J 5 bases; nucleotides not matched to a gene: 7. The CDR3 loop spans 13 amino acids. Germline lookup yields CDR1 GTSNPN and CDR2 SVGIG (reference sequence). The CDR3 region is CACAGTGWTEAFF. The CDR3, as DNA: TGTGCCTGTGCCGGGACAGGGTGGACTGAAGCTTTCTTT.

The sample holds a few counts of this clone. V and J are TRBV5-4 and TRBJ2-1, with 9 bases fitting TRBD2. The CDR3 runs to 15 residues. Losses at the gene ends were 4 bases for V and 9 bases for J; bases not matched to a gene: 11. The germline V gene has CDR1 SGHNT and CDR2 YYREEE (reference sequence). This CDR3 reads CASSRDLTSGGEQFF. CDR3 nucleotide sequence: TGTGCCAGCAGCCGCGACTTGACTAGCGGAGGTGAGCAGTTCTTC.

This rearrangement joins TRBV28 to TRBJ1-2; D may be TRBD1 (5 bases). Germline CDR1 and CDR2: MDHEN and SYDVKM. Trimming stripped 9 bases from V and 1 base from J, with 12 bases between. This CDR3 spans 13 amino acids. CDR3 sequence: CASSGISNYGYTF. CDR3 sequence (DNA): TGTGCCAGTTCAGGGATCAGTAACTATGGCTACACCTTC.

The J gene is TRBJ2-6, the V gene TRBV19, with D maybe TRBD2 (7 bases). The germline V and J ends were trimmed by 0 bases and 1 base, with 19 bases remaining between them. The CDR3 has 20 amino acids. CDR1 LNHDA and CDR2 SQIVND come from the germline V gene (reference sequence). The CDR3 DNA is TGTGCCAGTAGTATAGAGGGGGCGGGAGCCAAGGGATCTGGGGCCAACGTCCTGACTTTC. Its translation: CASSIEGAGAKGSGANVLTF.

As concerns this clone: This may stem from a read error, because a much larger clone lies one nucleotide away. The rearrangement links TRBV7-9 to TRBJ1-1, with D perhaps matching TRBD1 (5 bases). This CDR3 has 14 amino acids. Germline V gene data show CDR1 as SEHNR and CDR2 as FQNEAQ (reference sequence). V was cut by 2 bases and J by 0 bases, with 7 bases left in between. CDR3 in DNA: TGTGCCAGCAGCTTAACGGGGGTGAACACTGAAGCTTTCTTT. Its translation is CASSLTGVNTEAFF.

This clone was counted between two and nine times. The chain has TRBV7-2 and TRBJ1-2; D is unresolved. Trimming took off 5 bases at V and 1 base at J, with 11 bases between the two ends. The CDR3 runs to 14 residues. From germline, CDR1 is SGHTA and CDR2 FQGNSA. The CDR3 DNA follows: TGTGCCAGCAGCCTCGAGGTCTTTAACTATGGCTACACCTTC. Translation gives CASSLEVFNYGYTF.

The chain carries TRBV18 and TRBJ2-3; D possibly corresponds to TRBD1 (6 bases). This CDR3 contains 14 residues. Germline CDR1 KGHSH, CDR2 LQKENI. The V and J ends lost 9 bases and 4 bases respectively, with 17 bases between them. DNA of the CDR3: TGTGCCAGTCTCCAACAGGGTGGCGCAGATACGCAGTATTTT. Its protein is CASLQQGGADTQYF.

The V and J genes are TRBV5-1 and TRBJ1-5; 10 positions match TRBD1. The CDR3 consists of 15 residues. CDR1 and CDR2 from the germline V gene are SGHRS and YFSETQ. J was trimmed by 2 bases and V by 4 bases; bases with no gene match: 3. CDR3 nucleotides: TGCGCCAGCAGCCCAGGGACAGGGGGCAATCAGCCCCAGCATTTT. Protein product: CASSPGTGGNQPQHF.

The chain recombines TRBV11-2 with TRBJ2-2, with TRBD1 identical over 10 bases. The CDR3 runs 17 residues. Germline values: CDR1 SGHAT, CDR2 FQNNGV. With V trimmed by 5 bases and J by 4 bases, 10 bases remained unmatched. In DNA form, the CDR3 reads TGTGCCAGCAGCCTAACCACCGGGACAGGGGTCACCGGGGAGCTGTTTTTT. It is translated as CASSLTTGTGVTGELFF.

This clone was detected only once. The chain is built from TRBV7-9 and TRBJ2-5, with a weak D call TRBD2 (6 bases). Germline values: CDR1 SEHNR, CDR2 FQNEAQ (reference sequence). The length of the CDR3 is 14 residues. V dropped 4 bases and J dropped 1 base, with 10 bases sitting between them. CDR3 sequence reads: CASSWGTVQETQYF. CDR3 DNA: TGTGCCAGCAGCTGGGGGACTGTCCAAGAGACCCAGTACTTC.

The gene calls are TRBV9 and TRBJ2-7; 7 nucleotides align to TRBD1. Looked up from germline, CDR1 is SGDLS and CDR2 is YYNGEE. CDR3 size: 17 residues. J was trimmed by 2 bases and V by 0 bases; bases with no gene match: 11. CDR3 region: CASSVGPGGSVTYEQYF. CDR3 sequence (DNA): TGTGCCAGCAGCGTAGGGCCAGGGGGTTCAGTTACCTACGAGCAGTACTTC.

V gene TRBV6-1 combines with J gene TRBJ2-7; 8 bases match TRBD2. With 3 bases clipped from V and 3 bases from J, the junction kept 7 bases outside the gene matches. This CDR3 is 15 amino acids long. Germline V gives CDR1 MNHNS, CDR2 SASEGT. CDR3 DNA sequence: TGTGCCAGCAGTGACCCGAGCGGGAGACTCTACGAGCAGTACTTC. It translates to CASSDPSGRLYEQYF.

The chain uses TRBV24-1 and TRBJ2-7, with TRBD2 matching 8 bases. The CDR3 is 15 amino acids. V trimming: 5 bases; J trimming: 4 bases; junction bases outside the gene matches: 9. Germline V gives CDR1 KGHDR, CDR2 SFDVKD. CDR3 in amino acids: CATSGSGSPLYEQYF. In DNA, the CDR3 is TGTGCCACCAGTGGGAGCGGGAGTCCTCTGTACGAGCAGTACTTC.

The chain couples TRBV19 to TRBJ2-3; 8 nucleotides line up with TRBD1. CDR1 LNHDA and CDR2 SQIVND come from the germline V gene (reference sequence). This CDR3 has 15 amino acids. Trimming removed 2 bases from V and 2 bases from J; junction bases left unmatched: 3. The CDR3 reads CASSIWGQVTDTQYF. CDR3 nucleotides: TGTGCCAGTAGTATATGGGGACAGGTCACAGATACGCAGTATTTT.